This TCR beta chain was identified during a study of blood T cell repertoires in COVID-19. For this clone: Other DNA sequences in this sample translate to the same CDR3.

Deletions cut 6 bases from V and 6 bases from J, with 14 bases between. In germline, CDR1 is MNHEY, CDR2 SVGAGI. The CDR3 length is 13 residues. The assay was immunoSEQ multiplex PCR, and TCRdb's table has in-frame clones only and misses some. The sample contains under 450,000 clones, around nine tenths of which appear only once. V gene TRBV6-5 combines with J gene TRBJ1-2, with D tentatively TRBD1 (6 bases). The sample consisted of peripheral blood. The TCR was taken from a woman aged 40 to 55 with COVID-19, enrolled during active disease. CDR3 region: CASSPQGLDGYTF. DNA for the CDR3: TGTGCCAGCAGCCCACAGGGTTTGGATGGCTACACCTTC.